The source of this T cell receptor beta chain is a study of read filtering for tumor transcriptome and immune sequencing. Study-wide results and caveats: Roughly four fifths of IR-seq clonotypes had one read, totaling about 4% of reads; RNA-seq: approximately 75% and 45%.

This library used roughly 400 ng RNA and molecular barcoded adaptors spanning alpha/delta and beta/gamma chains. One entry per CDR3 protein, called by TCRdb with MiXCR from the reads. The sample contains some 19,000 distinct CDR3 sequences, 22% of which appear only once. CDR1 and CDR2 from the germline V gene are MNHEY and SVGEGT. This CDR3 has 12 residues. V dropped 6 bases and J dropped 15 bases, with 18 bases sitting between them. Ten or more counts support this clonotype. Its antigen is undetermined. The sequenced material came from a population of CD138-negative cells sorted from bone marrow. This chain links TRBV6-2 or TRBV6-3 with TRBJ2-1; D is undetermined. The receptor's source is a donor over 35 with multiple myeloma. The CDR3 reads CASRDGRQPWFF. CDR3 DNA: TGTGCCAGCAGAGACGGGCGCCAGCCCTGGTTCTTC.